The 21 T cell receptor beta chains reported below all come from one sample, sequenced in a study of PD-L1 blockade in urothelial cancer. Clones were sequenced by immunoSEQ multiplex PCR, and TCRdb holds only the in-frame ones, with some missing. The sample has approximately 90,000 clones, approximately 87% seen once. Time point defined: pretreatment peripheral blood. The material was PBMCs, obtained around atezolizumab (anti-PD-L1) treatment. The receptors come from a man between 60 and 70 years old with urothelial cancer.

The rearrangement uses TRBV5-8 and TRBJ1-5, with D unclear. CDR3 length: 12 amino acids. Per the germline V gene, CDR1 is SGHTS and CDR2 is YDEGEE. V was cut by 2 bases and J by 7 bases, with 7 bases left in between. The CDR3 DNA sequence: TGTGCCAGCAGCTTATCAAGCCAGCCCCAGCATTTT. Translation: CASSLSSQPQHF.

J is TRBJ1-5 and V is TRBV29-1; D may be TRBD1 (6 bases). V was pared by 7 bases and J by 1 base, with 8 bases between. Germline-derived CDR1 and CDR2 are SQVTM and ANQGSEA. The CDR3 extends over 12 amino acids. The CDR3 reads CSATGSNQPQHF. DNA of the CDR3: TGCAGCGCTACAGGGAGCAATCAGCCCCAGCATTTT. The whole variable domain, filled in from reference TRBV29-1 and TRBJ1-5, reads SAVISQKPSRDICQRGTSLTIQCQVDSQVTMMFWYRQQPGQSLTLIATANQGSEATYESGFVIDKFPISRPNLTFSTLTVSNMSPEDSSIYLCSATGSNQPQHFGDGTRLSIL.

This chain uses TRBV5-1 with TRBJ2-3; no reliable D call. CDR1 and CDR2 from the germline V gene are SGHRS and YFSETQ. The CDR3 has 14 residues. V dropped 0 bases and J dropped 5 bases, with 10 bases sitting between them. CDR3 loop: CASSLGSKQDTQYF. DNA for the CDR3: TGCGCCAGCAGCTTGGGGTCCAAACAAGATACGCAGTATTTT.

The V and J genes are TRBV9 and TRBJ2-2; D is unresolved. The V gene's germline CDR1 is SGDLS and CDR2 YYNGEE. Between the trimmed V and J ends, which lost 4 bases and 8 bases, there was a span of 9 bases. The CDR3 consists of 12 residues. This chain's CDR3 is CASSPLRGELFF. DNA for the CDR3: TGTGCCAGCAGCCCCCTAAGAGGGGAGCTGTTTTTT.

The chain employs TRBV5-1 and TRBJ1-1; D is perhaps TRBD1 (5 bases). This CDR3 has 16 amino acids. Trimming shortened V by 4 bases and J by 5 bases, and 21 bases separated the two germline ends. Per germline, CDR1 SGHRS and CDR2 YFSETQ. CDR3 DNA sequence: TGCGCCAGCAGCGCCCCTGGGGGAGGGAAAGTTACTGAAGCTTTCTTT. Protein product: CASSAPGGGKVTEAFF.

This clone has a single count. The V and J genes are TRBV7-2 and TRBJ2-7, with 7 bases fitting TRBD1. V lost 5 bases to trimming and J lost 0 bases; unmatched junction nucleotides: 7. Germline lookup yields CDR1 SGHTA and CDR2 FQGNSA. This CDR3 comprises 15 residues. CDR3 protein: CASSLMGQSSYEQYF. CDR3 nucleotide sequence: TGTGCCAGCAGCCTGATGGGACAGAGCTCCTACGAGCAGTACTTC.

This chain uses TRBV19 with TRBJ1-1; D unclear. The CDR3 covers 14 residues. Trimming removed 1 base from V and 0 bases from J, with 6 bases in between. Germline V gene sequence: CDR1 LNHDA, CDR2 SQIVND (reference sequence). This CDR3 is CASSIVGLNTEAFF. The DNA for the CDR3 is TGTGCCAGTAGTATAGTGGGCCTGAACACTGAAGCTTTCTTT. Full variable domain (remainder filled in from reference TRBV19 and TRBJ1-1): DGGITQSPKYLFRKEGQNVTLSCEQNLNHDAMYWYRQDPGQGLRLIYYSQIVNDFQKGDIAEGYSVSREKKESFPLTVTSAQKNPTAFYLCASSIVGLNTEAFFGQGTRLTVV.

The chain carries TRBV4-2 and TRBJ2-7; 14 nucleotides line up with TRBD2. After removal of 5 bases from V and 0 bases from J, the junction contained 6 bases not matched to a gene. The CDR3 covers 17 residues. Germline CDR1 reads LGHNA; CDR2 reads YNFKEQ. This CDR3 reads CASSFGLAGGSSYEQYF. As DNA, the CDR3 is TGTGCCAGCAGCTTCGGACTAGCGGGGGGCAGCTCCTACGAGCAGTACTTC.

V is TRBV27 and J is TRBJ2-1; maybe TRBD2 (5 bases). V dropped 5 bases and J dropped 7 bases, with 12 bases sitting between them. Germline V lookup: CDR1 MNHEY, CDR2 SMNVEV (reference sequence). This CDR3 has 13 amino acids. As DNA, the CDR3 is TGTGCCAGCAGTAGAGGACTTTTAAATGAGCAGTTCTTC. Its translation is CASSRGLLNEQFF.

The chain uses TRBV9 and TRBJ1-5; tentative D call: TRBD1 (6 bases). The CDR3 covers 17 residues. V lost 3 bases, J lost 0 bases, and 16 bases lay in between. The germline V gene encodes CDR1 SGDLS and CDR2 YYNGEE. The DNA of the CDR3 is TGTGCCAGCAGCGCGGGGAGGGGGTGGAATAGCAATCAGCCCCAGCATTTT. Its translation is CASSAGRGWNSNQPQHF.

This sequence joins TRBV14 and TRBJ1-1, with D perhaps TRBD1 (5 bases). The CDR3 runs 14 residues. V lost 4 bases and J lost 1, with 10 bases in between. Germline CDR1 and CDR2: SGHDN and FVKESK. The CDR3 loop reads CASSRRQRNTEAFF. The DNA for the CDR3 is TGTGCCAGCAGCCGAAGACAGCGGAACACTGAAGCTTTCTTT.

V usage is TRBV19 and J usage is TRBJ2-7; a possible D gene is TRBD1 (5 bases). V lost 4 bases, J lost 3 bases, and 19 bases lay in between. The CDR3 covers 16 residues. The germline V gene encodes CDR1 LNHDA and CDR2 SQIVND (reference sequence). The CDR3 reads CASSTPLLWGGYEQYF. DNA for the CDR3: TGTGCCAGTAGTACCCCTCTTTTATGGGGCGGCTACGAGCAGTACTTC.

This rearrangement joins TRBV28 to TRBJ2-5; 10 positions match TRBD1. Germline assignment: CDR1 MDHEN and CDR2 SYDVKM. With 8 bases clipped from V and 5 bases from J, the junction kept 11 bases outside the gene matches. CDR3 length equals 15 residues. The CDR3 nucleotides read TGTGCCAGCGCGAACGACAGGGGGCTTAGGGAGACCCAGTACTTC. It codes for CASANDRGLRETQYF.

This chain uses TRBV19 with TRBJ2-2, with TRBD1 matching over 9 bases. From germline, CDR1 is LNHDA and CDR2 SQIVND (reference sequence). The CDR3 loop spans 15 amino acids. The trim removed 8 bases at V and 4 bases at J, leaving 8 bases unmatched. In DNA, the CDR3 is TGTGCCAGTGGAAAGACAGGGGGTCGCACCGGGGAGCTGTTTTTT. Its translation: CASGKTGGRTGELFF.

This chain joins TRBV28 and TRBJ2-7, with TRBD2 matching 11 bases. The CDR3 totals 16 residues. V shed 5 bases, J shed 0 bases, and the junction held 6 bases outside the gene matches. Per germline, CDR1 MDHEN and CDR2 SYDVKM. CDR3 DNA sequence: TGTGCCAGCAGTCTCTGGACTAGCGGGTACTCCTACGAGCAGTACTTC. Protein sequence: CASSLWTSGYSYEQYF.

This clone occurred a few times. The gene calls are TRBV7-9 and TRBJ1-1; 8 bases map to TRBD1. The junction had 6 bases not matched to a gene; V was cut back by 5 bases and J by 1 base. Germline CDR1 and CDR2: SEHNR and FQNEAQ (reference sequence). The CDR3 runs 15 residues. The CDR3 DNA is TGTGCCAGCAGCGTAACAGGGGGGGCGAACACTGAAGCTTTCTTT. It yields the protein CASSVTGGANTEAFF.

The gene calls are TRBV5-1 and TRBJ1-1; TRBD1 might be the D (6 bases). CDR1 and CDR2 from the germline V gene are SGHRS and YFSETQ. V was shortened by 3 bases and J by 1 base, with 7 bases between the two germline ends. CDR3 length: 13 amino acids. The CDR3 loop reads CASSWTANTEAFF. DNA of the CDR3: TGCGCCAGCAGCTGGACAGCGAACACTGAAGCTTTCTTT. Combining the CDR3 with reference TRBV5-1 and TRBJ1-1 gives the whole variable domain KAGVTQTPRYLIKTRGQQVTLSCSPISGHRSVSWYQQTPGQGLQFLFEYFSETQRNKGNFPGRFSGRQFSNSRSEMNVSTLELGDSALYLCASSWTANTEAFFGQGTRLTVV.

CDR3 sequence reads: CASSPGARGNYGYTF. The CDR3 DNA follows: TGTGCCAGCAGCCCCGGGGCCAGGGGAAACTATGGCTACACCTTC. This chain joins TRBV28 and TRBJ1-2; TRBD1 is a possible D gene (6 bases). V dropped 6 bases and J dropped 2 bases, with 16 bases sitting between them. CDR1 is MDHEN, CDR2 SYDVKM, per germline. The CDR3 has 15 amino acids.

The gene calls are TRBV19 and TRBJ2-7; D not certain. Germline CDR1 reads LNHDA; CDR2 reads SQIVND (reference sequence). Trimming cost V 5 bases and J 1 base, with 9 bases left between them. The CDR3 covers 13 residues. CDR3 sequence (DNA): TGTGCCAGTAGTTCCGCAGTTTCCTACGAGCAGTACTTC. Translation: CASSSAVSYEQYF.

The rearrangement uses TRBV2 and TRBJ2-5, with 9 bases lining up with TRBD1. Trimming cost V 6 bases and J 3 bases; bases outside gene matches: 5. CDR3 size: 14 residues. CDR1 is SNHLY and CDR2 is FYNNEI in the germline V gene. In nucleotides, the CDR3 is TGTGCCAGCAGGGGGACAGGGTTTAAAGAGACCCAGTACTTC. Its translation: CASRGTGFKETQYF.

This chain connects TRBV2 to TRBJ2-3; 9 nucleotides agree with TRBD2. This CDR3 region has 16 residues. From germline, CDR1 is SNHLY and CDR2 FYNNEI. After removal of 6 bases from V and 3 bases from J, the junction contained 10 bases not matched to a gene. The CDR3 here is CASSPRAGGLTDTQYF. CDR3 DNA: TGTGCCAGCAGCCCCAGAGCGGGAGGTCTAACAGATACGCAGTATTTT.